This TCR beta chain was recorded in a study of CD8+ T cells in alopecia areata. Overall study context: It was 6 to 18 months of tofacitinib, and then there were 6 months off drug. Whole-study results and caveats: Scalp sequencing captures resident alphabeta T cells of normal skin too.

Treatment meaning: oral pan-JAK inhibitor, 5-10 mg twice daily. Lesional scalp tissue (obtained by punch biopsy) and peripheral blood were collected from alopecia areata patients. RNA was extracted and reverse transcribed into cDNA as the sequencing template. The repertoire was sequenced with immunoSEQ multiplex PCR; TCRdb's copy has only in-frame clones and lacks some. The sample contains 150,000 to 200,000 clones, roughly 53% of which appear only once. With respect to this clone: Its specificity is not known.

CDR1 is SNHLY and CDR2 is FYNNEI in the germline V gene. This CDR3 spans 18 amino acids. V shed 8 bases and J shed 3 bases, with 28 bases lying between them. This receptor was obtained from a human donor with alopecia areata. The V call is TRBV2, the J call TRBJ1-2; a possible D gene is TRBD1 (6 bases). Sequences were derived from CD8+ T cells sorted from blood, sampled at week 24, from a patient treated with tofacitinib. CDR3 DNA: TGTGCCAGCCCTCATCTGAGGGGGAGGACACGATTCGACTATGGCTACACCTTC. Its translation: CASPHLRGRTRFDYGYTF.